This T cell receptor (beta chain) originates from a study of Ad26.COV2.S vaccination and SARS-CoV-2 variants. Study-level information: In the study, Ad26.COV2.S was injected intramuscularly once, or twice 56 days apart.

J lost 4 bases, V lost 7 bases, and 11 bases had no gene match. Germline loops: CDR1 SNHLY, CDR2 FYNNEI. This CDR3 has 15 residues. Sample treatment: some 20 received Ad26.COV2.S at low or high dose, single or two shots; about 5 received placebo; per-sample allocation not given. Samples analyzed were those drawn on day 63 after the first vaccine or placebo injection. Profiling relied on immunoSEQ multiplex PCR, and the TCRdb table lists in-frame clones only, not all of them. The sample includes 350,000 to 450,000 clones, 80% to 90% of them seen just once. Source: peripheral blood, taken in a trial of Ad26.COV2.S vaccine versus placebo. The sequence was collected from a person aged 18-65 years who received the Ad26.COV2.S COVID-19 vaccine or a placebo. V and J are TRBV2 and TRBJ1-1, with 8 bases fitting TRBD1. CDR3 DNA: TGTGCCAGCATCAAACCAGGACAGGGAGGCACTGAAGCTTTCTTT. Its translation: CASIKPGQGGTEAFF.